This TCR beta chain was obtained from a study of T cell responses to AZD1222 COVID-19 vaccine. Germline V lookup: CDR1 LGHDT, CDR2 YNNKEL (reference sequence). This CDR3 has 16 residues. V dropped 0 bases and J dropped 1 base, with 12 bases sitting between them. Profiling relied on immunoSEQ multiplex PCR, and the TCRdb table lists in-frame clones only, not all of them. The sample has around 150,000 clones, about 91% seen once; the top ten hold under 1.5%. Study findings and constraints: Of the AZD1222 recipients, only 5 to 7 were seropositive at baseline. Spike-specific TCR breadth rose after two AZD1222 doses, and depth rose as well. Reports indicate that nearly half of spike-specific TCRs are directed at unmutated variant regions.

Remarks on this clone: As yet, its antigen is unknown.

The analysis combined second doses at about 4 or about 12 weeks. The J gene is TRBJ1-2, the V gene TRBV3-1 (or the pseudogene TRBV3-2), with D possibly being TRBD1 (6 bases). The specimen comprised peripheral blood, sampled 28 days after the second AZD1222 dose. This receptor was obtained from an adult who received the AZD1222 COVID-19 vaccine. The DNA of the CDR3 is TGTGCCAGCAGCCAAGATCCCGGCAGGGGTAACTATGGCTACACCTTC. Its protein product is CASSQDPGRGNYGYTF.